The TCR beta chain under discussion was sequenced for a study of blood T cell repertoires in COVID-19. At the level of the study: Collection of acute and convalescent COVID-19 samples took place in the United States, Italy and Spain. From T cells, B-cell-depleted T cells, or PBMCs came the material, which was cDNA or gDNA.

In germline, CDR1 is SNHLY, CDR2 FYNNEI. The CDR3 contains 14 residues. The V and J ends lost 6 bases and 0 bases respectively, with 9 bases between them. In the original workflow: Nucleated cell counts were estimated from reference gene primer amplification. The protocol was immunoSEQ multiplex PCR, while the TCRdb copy is restricted to in-frame clones and leaves out a portion. V and J calls and clone size are copied from that table; D and trimming were computed from the DNA. The sample has roughly 290,000 clones, approximately 83% seen once. The V and J genes are TRBV2 and TRBJ1-5, with D possibly matching TRBD1 (5 bases). The specimen was peripheral blood. The TCR comes from a woman aged 25 to 45 who had recovered from COVID-19. CDR3 sequence (DNA): TGTGCCAGCAGAGCCGACAGTAGCAATCAGCCCCAGCATTTT. This codes for CASRADSSNQPQHF.